A selection of T cell receptor beta chains follows, all from one sample in a study of CD8 T cells in ankylosing spondylitis. MiXCR was run by TCRdb on the 5' RACE reads, yielding one entry per CDR3 protein. The sample lists about 240,000 distinct CDR3 sequences; about 10% were seen once. Sequenced: blood, either unsorted or a sorted T cell fraction (not recorded which). The origin of the receptors is a male donor with ankylosing spondylitis or in good health (not recorded which). Each CDR3 is given with its conserved first and last residue. Each record gives: D gene, clone size, J gene, V gene, CDR3 DNA, CDR3 protein. The D gene is left open where the match is weak. Clone size appears in some rows only: once, few, many, or a class for an expanded clone.

NA,many,TRBJ2-3,TRBV5-1,TGCGCCAGCAGCACAACCCGTAGCACAGATACGCAGTATTTT,CASSTTRSTDTQYF
NA,many,TRBJ2-1,TRBV24-1,TGTGCCACCAGTGGTCCCGGGACGGTTACTAGAAATGAGCAGTTCTTC,CATSGPGTVTRNEQFF
TRBD2,many,TRBJ2-1,TRBV4-1,TGCGCCAGCAGCCTTGCGGGGGGGTTTGGTGAGCAGTTCTTC,CASSLAGGFGEQFF
NA,many,TRBJ2-7,TRBV20-1,TGCAGTGCTAGAGATTGGGAGGGGGCGGGAGGCGAGCAGTACTTC,CSARDWEGAGGEQYF
TRBD1,many,TRBJ2-2,TRBV6-1,TGTGCCAGCAGCCTGGACCCCGACAGGGCCGGGGAGCTGTTTTTT,CASSLDPDRAGELFF
NA,NA,TRBJ2-7,TRBV7-2,TGTGCCAGCAGCCTACTTACTCACTCCTACGAGCAGTACTTC,CASSLLTHSYEQYF
TRBD2,many,TRBJ2-4,TRBV10-3,TGTGCCATCGGAGCGGGACTCAAAAACATTCAGTACTTC,CAIGAGLKNIQYF
NA,NA,TRBJ2-5,TRBV10-3,TGTGCCATCAGTGAGCCGAGAGGAGGGAGGGAGACCCAGTACTTC,CAISEPRGGRETQYF
NA,many,TRBJ2-7,TRBV10-3,TGTGCCATCAGTGTTGGGGGAGGAAGGTCCTACGAGCAGTACTTC,CAISVGGGRSYEQYF
TRBD2,NA,TRBJ2-4,TRBV5-1,TGCGCCAGCAGCTTGGCGGCGGGGGTCGGTGACATTCAGTACTTC,CASSLAAGVGDIQYF
NA,few,TRBJ2-1,TRBV18,TGTGCCAGCTCACCAGGGGCAGGGGTATACAATGAGCAGTTCTTC,CASSPGAGVYNEQFF
NA,many,TRBJ1-4,TRBV5-1,TGCGCCAGCAGCTCGGGGGCTCATCAAGAAAAACTGTTTTTT,CASSSGAHQEKLFF
NA,NA,TRBJ1-1,TRBV28,TGTGCCAGCAGTTTCCGGGGGACTGAAGCTTTCTTT,CASSFRGTEAFF
TRBD2,few,TRBJ2-1,TRBV11-3,TGTGCCAGCAGCTTCGGGACTAGCGGGGGCGGGTACAATGAGCAGTTCTTC,CASSFGTSGGGYNEQFF
TRBD2,many,TRBJ2-7,TRBV28,TGTGCCAGCAGTTTACCCCTAGCGGGAGGGGCCTACGAGCAGTACTTC,CASSLPLAGGAYEQYF
NA,few,TRBJ2-7,TRBV20-1,TGCAGTGCTAATACTGGAGGGCTTTGGGAGCAGTACTTC,CSANTGGLWEQYF
NA,NA,TRBJ1-1,TRBV2,TGTGCCAGCAGTGAAGCGTTACAAACTGAAGCTTTCTTT,CASSEALQTEAFF
TRBD1,many,TRBJ2-5,TRBV6-5,TGTGCCAGCAGTTACGAGGACAGGGGGCAGGAGACCCAGTACTTC,CASSYEDRGQETQYF
TRBD1,NA,TRBJ1-2,TRBV7-9,TGTGCCAGCAGCTTATACGGACAGGGAGTTGGCTACACCTTC,CASSLYGQGVGYTF
NA,many,TRBJ2-3,TRBV6-5,TGTGCCAGCAGTTACGATTTTGGGGTGGGCACAGATACGCAGTATTTT,CASSYDFGVGTDTQYF
NA,many,TRBJ2-7,TRBV5-1,TGCGCCAGCAGCTTGGAACAGGACTCCTACGAGCAGTACTTC,CASSLEQDSYEQYF
NA,many,TRBJ1-1,TRBV5-1,TGCGCCAGCAGCTTGGAGGGGGGAGGGTCCAACACTGAAGCTTTCTTT,CASSLEGGGSNTEAFF
TRBD1,many,TRBJ2-7,TRBV5-1,TGCGCCAGCAGCTCCCCCGACCGGACAGGAGTTGAGCAGTACTTC,CASSSPDRTGVEQYF
NA,NA,TRBJ2-7,TRBV7-3,TGTGCCAGCAGCTTACAGGGCGGGGTTACCTACGAGCAGTACTTC,CASSLQGGVTYEQYF
NA,many,TRBJ1-1,TRBV12-3/TRBV12-4,TGTGCCAGCAGAGAGGACACCACGAGCACTGAAGCTTTCTTT,CASREDTTSTEAFF
NA,many,TRBJ1-5,TRBV10-2,TGCGCCAGCAGTGATCAAGAAAATCAGCCCCAGCATTTT,CASSDQENQPQHF
TRBD1,NA,TRBJ2-7,TRBV7-8,TGTGCCAGCAGCTTACGGGACAGGGTGTCCTACGAGCAGTACTTC,CASSLRDRVSYEQYF